Each of the 27 T cell receptor beta chains below was sequenced from the same sample in a study of blood T cell repertoires in COVID-19. Method: immunoSEQ multiplex PCR; TCRdb's copy keeps in-frame clones and lacks some. The sample includes about 69,000 clones, 91% of them seen just once. What was sequenced was peripheral blood. These TCRs come from a woman aged 55-75 years with active COVID-19.

The chain combines TRBV7-2 with TRBJ2-7; no reliable D call. The CDR3 is made up of 13 amino acids. In germline, CDR1 is SGHTA, CDR2 FQGNSA. The ends were cut back, 2 bases at V and 3 bases at J, with 8 bases in the middle. This CDR3 is CASSLTPYYEQYF. The CDR3, as DNA: TGTGCCAGCAGCTTAACACCTTACTACGAGCAGTACTTC.

The chain carries TRBV29-1 and TRBJ2-7; TRBD1 matches at 11 bases. Germline-derived CDR1 and CDR2 are SQVTM and ANQGSEA. V shed 7 bases and J 5 bases; nucleotides not matched to a gene: 4. The CDR3 has 12 residues. The CDR3 spells CSAGTGGNEQYF. The CDR3 bases are TGCAGCGCCGGGACAGGGGGTAACGAGCAGTACTTC.

This clone showed up just once. The chain is built from TRBV7-6 and TRBJ2-1; 7 nucleotides match TRBD2. The germline V gene has CDR1 SGHVS and CDR2 FNYEAQ. The V gene end was trimmed by 0 bases and the J gene end by 2 bases; junction bases not matched to a gene: 4. The CDR3 consists of 16 residues. CDR3 nucleotides: TGTGCCAGCAGCTTAGCTGCGGGAGAAACCTACAATGAGCAGTTCTTC. It specifies CASSLAAGETYNEQFF. Full variable domain (missing parts from reference TRBV7-6 and TRBJ2-1): GAGVSQSPRYKVTKRGQDVALRCDPISGHVSLYWYRQALGQGPEFLTYFNYEAQQDKSGLPNDRFSAERPEGSISTLTIQRTEQRDSAMYRCASSLAAGETYNEQFFGPGTRLTVL.

This sequence joins TRBV28 and TRBJ2-1; unclear D gene. The CDR3 covers 11 residues. Trimming cost V 3 bases and J 7 bases, with 4 bases left between them. The V gene's germline CDR1 is MDHEN and CDR2 SYDVKM. The CDR3 spells CASSFRNEQFF. In nucleotides, the CDR3 is TGTGCCAGCAGTTTCCGTAATGAGCAGTTCTTC.

This chain's CDR3 is CASSPTAQEKLFF. The DNA for the CDR3 is TGTGCCAGCTCACCGACAGCTCAGGAAAAACTGTTTTTT. This chain uses TRBV18 with TRBJ1-4; tentatively, D is TRBD1 (5 bases). This CDR3 has 13 residues. Germline loops: CDR1 KGHSH, CDR2 LQKENI. With 3 bases removed from V and 8 bases from J, the gap between germline ends came to 10 bases.

This clone has only one observation. J is TRBJ2-5 and V is TRBV3-1 (or the pseudogene TRBV3-2); 8 bases are shared with TRBD2. Germline values: CDR1 LGHDT, CDR2 YNNKEL (reference sequence). CDR3 length: 16 residues. With V trimmed by 1 base and J by 7 bases, 11 bases remained unmatched. This CDR3 reads CASSQGVAGTLGTQYF. As DNA, the CDR3 is TGTGCCAGCAGCCAAGGCGTAGCGGGAACCCTAGGGACCCAGTACTTC.

This sequence joins TRBV19 and TRBJ2-1, with D tentatively TRBD1 (6 bases). Germline CDR1 LNHDA, CDR2 SQIVND (reference sequence). The germline V and J ends were trimmed by 6 bases and 3 bases, with 15 bases remaining between them. The CDR3 is 15 amino acids. The CDR3 region is CASRGLLGGYNEQFF. CDR3 DNA: TGTGCCAGTAGGGGCCTACTAGGGGGCTACAATGAGCAGTTCTTC. Supplemented by reference TRBV19 and TRBJ2-1, the full variable domain reads DGGITQSPKYLFRKEGQNVTLSCEQNLNHDAMYWYRQDPGQGLRLIYYSQIVNDFQKGDIAEGYSVSREKKESFPLTVTSAQKNPTAFYLCASRGLLGGYNEQFFGPGTRLTVL.

The V call is TRBV5-1, the J call TRBJ2-7; D is ambiguous. Germline V gene sequence: CDR1 SGHRS, CDR2 YFSETQ. The V end lost 0 bases, the J end lost 1 base, and 8 bases lay between the germline ends. This CDR3 has 14 residues. CDR3 nucleotides: TGCGCCAGCAGCTTGGCCGTCAGATCCTACGAGCAGTACTTC. Its translation is CASSLAVRSYEQYF.

J is TRBJ1-4 and V is TRBV7-9, with TRBD1 as a possible D gene (6 bases). This CDR3 region has 15 residues. Trimming removed 5 bases at V and 0 bases at J, with 10 bases between. Germline CDR1 and CDR2: SEHNR and FQNEAQ (reference sequence). CDR3 in amino acids: CASSNGQSTNEKLFF. In DNA form, the CDR3 reads TGTGCCAGCAGCAACGGACAGTCAACTAATGAAAAACTGTTTTTT.

This clone came up a few times. The rearrangement joins TRBV28 to TRBJ2-7; D call uncertain. CDR1 and CDR2 from the germline V gene are MDHEN and SYDVKM. This CDR3 region has 11 residues. Trimming stripped 6 bases from V and 3 bases from J, with 6 bases between. The CDR3 here is CASRSGYEQYF. The CDR3 DNA is TGTGCCAGCAGGTCAGGCTACGAGCAGTACTTC.

The chain links TRBV7-2 to TRBJ2-2; possibly TRBD1 for D (6 bases). The germline V gene encodes CDR1 SGHTA and CDR2 FQGNSA. CDR3 length: 14 residues. V lost 5 bases, J lost 7 bases, and 14 bases lay in between. DNA for the CDR3: TGTGCCAGCAGCCTACAAAGGGGGTTCGGGGAGCTGTTTTTT. It encodes CASSLQRGFGELFF.

This clone appeared once. The CDR3 DNA is TGTGCCATCAGTCCAACAGGGATGAACACCATATATTTT. Translation: CAISPTGMNTIYF. The chain uses TRBV10-3 and TRBJ1-3, with D tentatively TRBD1 (6 bases). The CDR3 spans 13 residues. Trimming took 5 bases from V and 7 from J, leaving 12 bases between them. Germline values: CDR1 ENHRY, CDR2 SYGVKD.

The rearrangement joins TRBV19 to TRBJ1-5; D not certain. The CDR3 covers 15 residues. Looked up from germline, CDR1 is LNHDA and CDR2 is SQIVND (reference sequence). With 4 bases removed from V and 4 bases from J, the gap between germline ends came to 14 bases. DNA of the CDR3: TGTGCCAGTAGTAAGGAGAGACGAACGAATCAGCCCCAGCATTTT. As protein: CASSKERRTNQPQHF.

The gene calls are TRBV12-3 or TRBV12-4 and TRBJ1-1; D not resolved. The CDR3 runs to 12 residues. The V and J ends lost 5 bases and 4 bases respectively, with 8 bases between them. The CDR3 nucleotides read TGTGCCAGCAGTAGCGTGGCCACTGAAGCTTTCTTT. This codes for CASSSVATEAFF.

This clone was seen just once. The CDR3 sequence: CASTDKREGFGYTF. In DNA form, the CDR3 reads TGTGCCAGCACCGACAAAAGGGAGGGGTTCGGCTACACCTTC. The rearrangement uses TRBV2 and TRBJ1-2; maybe TRBD1 (5 bases). CDR1 and CDR2 from the germline V gene are SNHLY and FYNNEI. The CDR3 totals 14 residues. V lost 7 bases, J lost 8 bases, and 20 bases lay in between. The full variable domain, with the rest looked up from reference TRBV2 and TRBJ1-2, is EPEVTQTPSHQVTQMGQEVILRCVPISNHLYFYWYRQILGQKVEFLVSFYNNEISEKSEIFDDQFSVERPDGSNFTLKIRSTKLEDSAMYFCASTDKREGFGYTFGSGTRLTVV.

The gene calls are TRBV18 and TRBJ2-7; TRBD2 matches 8 bases. V gave up 5 bases and J gave up 3 bases; unmatched junction bases: 3. CDR3 length equals 13 residues. Germline CDR1 and CDR2: KGHSH and LQKENI. The CDR3 protein is CASSTGTSYEQYF. The DNA for the CDR3 is TGTGCCAGCTCAACCGGGACTAGCTACGAGCAGTACTTC.

V usage is TRBV6-5 and J usage is TRBJ2-7, with D possibly being TRBD2 (6 bases). Between the trimmed V and J ends, which lost 4 bases and 3 bases, there was a span of 16 bases. Germline assignment: CDR1 MNHEY and CDR2 SVGAGI. This CDR3 spans 15 amino acids. The chain's CDR3 is CASSFAGSGGYEQYF. The CDR3 region has the DNA TGTGCCAGCAGTTTCGCGGGGAGTGGGGGCTACGAGCAGTACTTC.

V and J are TRBV5-1 and TRBJ2-2; possible D gene TRBD1, 5 bases. CDR3 size: 16 residues. In germline, CDR1 is SGHRS, CDR2 YFSETQ. V gave up 3 bases and J gave up 2 bases, with 14 bases separating them. The chain's CDR3 is CASSSSGNSNTGELFF. DNA for the CDR3: TGCGCCAGCAGCTCATCAGGGAACTCTAACACCGGGGAGCTGTTTTTT.

The V and J genes are TRBV6-1 and TRBJ2-5; D may be TRBD1 (5 bases). CDR1 is MNHNS and CDR2 is SASEGT in the germline V gene. The CDR3 covers 16 residues. Deletions cut 2 bases from V and 0 bases from J, with 13 bases between. In nucleotides, the CDR3 is TGTGCCAGCAGTGAATCTGACAGAGCACACCAAGAGACCCAGTACTTC. This encodes CASSESDRAHQETQYF.

The chain combines TRBV2 with TRBJ1-5; 9 bases are shared with TRBD1. J lost 3 bases, V lost 6 bases, and 6 bases had no gene match. The CDR3 totals 15 residues. From germline, CDR1 is SNHLY and CDR2 FYNNEI. CDR3 amino acids: CASRRDRASNQPQHF. The CDR3 nucleotides read TGTGCCAGCAGAAGGGACAGGGCCTCCAATCAGCCCCAGCATTTT. Full variable domain (missing parts from reference TRBV2 and TRBJ1-5): EPEVTQTPSHQVTQMGQEVILRCVPISNHLYFYWYRQILGQKVEFLVSFYNNEISEKSEIFDDQFSVERPDGSNFTLKIRSTKLEDSAMYFCASRRDRASNQPQHFGDGTRLSIL.

A few counts support this clone. The chain joins TRBV7-9 to TRBJ1-5; D is unresolved. The V gene's germline CDR1 is SEHNR and CDR2 FQNEAQ (reference sequence). V gave up 5 bases and J gave up 8 bases, with 10 bases separating them. The CDR3 spans 12 residues. CDR3 region: CASSLYPEPQHF. The CDR3 region has the DNA TGTGCCAGCAGCCTATACCCCGAGCCCCAGCATTTT.

J is TRBJ2-2 and V is TRBV28; 11 nucleotides line up with TRBD2. With V trimmed by 6 bases and J by 0 bases, 9 bases remained unmatched. Germline V gene lookup returns CDR1 MDHEN and CDR2 SYDVKM. The CDR3 loop spans 18 amino acids. The DNA of the CDR3 is TGTGCCAGCAGGGGCCTAGCGGGAGGCCCCCCGAACACCGGGGAGCTGTTTTTT. Amino acid sequence: CASRGLAGGPPNTGELFF.

The V and J genes are TRBV5-1 and TRBJ2-5, with 10 positions matching TRBD2. The CDR3 is 15 residues long. The V and J ends lost 4 bases and 0 bases, in that order; junction bases with no gene match: 3. Germline loops: CDR1 SGHRS, CDR2 YFSETQ. The CDR3 here is CASSTSGTYQETQYF. Written as DNA, the CDR3 is TGCGCCAGCAGCACTAGCGGGACCTACCAAGAGACCCAGTACTTC.

J is TRBJ1-1 and V is TRBV19, with D possibly matching TRBD1 (5 bases). Trimming took off 4 bases at V and 8 bases at J, with 17 bases between the two ends. Per germline, CDR1 LNHDA and CDR2 SQIVND (reference sequence). The CDR3 has 14 amino acids. DNA for the CDR3: TGTGCCAGTAGTAAAAGAGAAGACAGCCTCGAAGCTTTCTTT. As protein: CASSKREDSLEAFF.

The sample holds one count of this clone. Written as DNA, the CDR3 is TGTGCCAGCAGCCCCGGGCAGGGCCAGTACTTC. Its protein is CASSPGQGQYF. The genes are TRBV11-2 and TRBJ2-7; a possible D gene is TRBD1 (5 bases). Trimming shortened V by 5 bases and J by 10 bases, and 12 bases separated the two germline ends. Germline loops: CDR1 SGHAT, CDR2 FQNNGV. The length of the CDR3 is 11 residues.

V is TRBV5-4 and J is TRBJ2-1, with D hard to call. CDR1 and CDR2 (germline): SGHNT, YYREEE (reference sequence). This CDR3 is 14 amino acids long. Trimming took off 4 bases at V and 9 bases at J, with 17 bases between the two ends. This chain's CDR3 is CASSPFFIASEQFF. Here the CDR3 DNA reads TGTGCCAGCAGCCCTTTTTTCATAGCTAGTGAGCAGTTCTTC.

The chain recombines TRBV7-8 with TRBJ2-1; 9 bases align to TRBD2. With 3 bases clipped from V and 1 base from J, the junction kept 10 bases outside the gene matches. The CDR3 loop spans 18 amino acids. The germline CDR1 and CDR2 sequences are SGHVS and FQNEAQ. Written as DNA, the CDR3 is TGTGCCAGCAGCTTTAGCGGGGGCAATTTTTTTTCCTACAATGAGCAGTTCTTC. Its protein is CASSFSGGNFFSYNEQFF.